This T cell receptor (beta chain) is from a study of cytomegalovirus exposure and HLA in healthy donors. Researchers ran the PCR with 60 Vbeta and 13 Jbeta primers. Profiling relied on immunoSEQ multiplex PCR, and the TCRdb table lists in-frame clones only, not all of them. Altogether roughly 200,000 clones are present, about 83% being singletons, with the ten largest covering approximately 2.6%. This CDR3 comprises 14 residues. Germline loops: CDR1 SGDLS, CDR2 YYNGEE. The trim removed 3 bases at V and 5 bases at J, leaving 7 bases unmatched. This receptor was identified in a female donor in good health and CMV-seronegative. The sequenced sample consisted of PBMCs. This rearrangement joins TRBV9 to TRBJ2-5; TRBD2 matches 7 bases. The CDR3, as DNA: TGTGCCAGCAGCGCGGGGGGTCCTGCGGAGACCCAGTACTTC. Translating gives CASSAGGPAETQYF.